The clone carrying this T cell receptor beta chain was seen only a few times. Germline V gives CDR1 SEHNR, CDR2 FQNEAQ (reference sequence). The CDR3 sequence is 16 residues long. Trimming cost V 2 bases and J 1 base, with 11 bases left between them. This record comes from a study of blood T cell repertoires in COVID-19. Study details: Both acute and convalescent COVID-19 samples were obtained from the United States, Italy and Spain. Sources were T cells, B-cell-depleted T cells, or PBMCs; the material itself was cDNA or gDNA.

As originally analysed: Amplification of reference gene primers provided the estimated nucleated cell counts. Produced via immunoSEQ multiplex PCR; TCRdb's table is partial and in-frame only. The V and J calls and clone size come from that table; D and trimming were worked out from the DNA. The data show a few hundred thousand clones, with just over 85% seen just once and less than 3% held by the top ten. Sequencing was done on a sample of peripheral blood. The chain combines TRBV7-9 with TRBJ2-2; D is possibly TRBD2 (5 bases). The clonotype was recovered from a woman in her 30s with active or convalescent COVID-19. The CDR3 spells CASSLIWAGNTGELFF. The DNA of the CDR3 is TGTGCCAGCAGCTTAATATGGGCGGGGAACACCGGGGAGCTGTTTTTT.